This entry lists 31 T cell receptor beta chains sequenced from one sample in a study of OX40 agonist ivuxolimab in advanced cancers. Only in-frame clones appear in the TCRdb table, and some are missing; sequencing was by immunoSEQ multiplex PCR. The data hold 40,000 or so clones, with more than 70% observed a single time. The sample was CD4+ or CD8+ T cells sorted from blood, taken in a trial of the OX40 agonist ivuxolimab. These receptors were obtained from an adult with an advanced solid tumor such as melanoma, head and neck, liver or kidney cancer.

The genes are TRBV7-9 and TRBJ2-7; D is unresolved. There are 13 residues in the CDR3. CDR1 is SEHNR, CDR2 FQNEAQ, per germline (reference sequence). V lost 4 bases and J 6 bases, leaving 13 bases between the germline ends. DNA of the CDR3: TGTGCCAGCAGCTCGATGGCCCTCGGCGAGCAGTACTTC. It codes for CASSSMALGEQYF.

This clone was counted a single time. This chain joins TRBV5-5 and TRBJ2-1, with 8 nucleotides matching TRBD1. The CDR3 covers 15 residues. Trimming cost V 4 bases and J 9 bases; bases outside gene matches: 12. Germline CDR1 SGHKS, CDR2 YYEKEE (reference sequence). The CDR3 loop reads CASSVETGAVSEQFF. CDR3 DNA sequence: TGTGCCAGCAGCGTCGAGACAGGGGCGGTCAGTGAGCAGTTCTTC.

The gene calls are TRBV27 and TRBJ2-1, with unresolved D. CDR1 MNHEY and CDR2 SMNVEV come from the germline V gene (reference sequence). The CDR3 totals 18 residues. The germline V and J ends were trimmed by 4 bases and 4 bases, with 23 bases remaining between them. The CDR3 is CASSSEELAPARYNEQFF. The CDR3 DNA sequence: TGTGCCAGCAGTTCCGAAGAATTAGCCCCAGCGAGATACAATGAGCAGTTCTTC.

V usage is TRBV29-1 and J usage is TRBJ1-1; D not resolved. CDR3 size: 12 residues. CDR1 SQVTM and CDR2 ANQGSEA come from the germline V gene. Deletions cut 3 bases from V and 5 bases from J, with 10 bases between. The CDR3 DNA reads TGCAGCGTTGAGGGTCGACGTACTGAAGCTTTCTTT. Translation: CSVEGRRTEAFF.

J is TRBJ2-7 and V is TRBV5-1; D is unclear. The V end lost 4 bases, the J end lost 2 bases, and 10 bases lay between the germline ends. This CDR3 contains 13 residues. Germline CDR1 and CDR2: SGHRS and YFSETQ. The CDR3 DNA sequence: TGCGCCAGCAGCCGTGGGCAGGCCTACGAGCAGTACTTC. Protein product: CASSRGQAYEQYF. Together with reference TRBV5-1 and TRBJ2-7, the CDR3 gives the full variable domain: KAGVTQTPRYLIKTRGQQVTLSCSPISGHRSVSWYQQTPGQGLQFLFEYFSETQRNKGNFPGRFSGRQFSNSRSEMNVSTLELGDSALYLCASSRGQAYEQYFGPGTRLTVT.

V and J are TRBV25-1 and TRBJ2-1; TRBD2 agrees at 7 bases. Losses at the gene ends were 8 bases for V and 9 bases for J; bases not matched to a gene: 13. CDR1 is MGHDK, CDR2 SYGVNS, per germline. CDR3 size: 14 residues. Here the CDR3 reads CASGEGPSVLEQFF. CDR3 coding DNA: TGTGCCAGCGGGGAGGGACCCTCTGTTCTTGAGCAGTTCTTC. Supplemented by reference TRBV25-1 and TRBJ2-1, the full variable domain reads EADIYQTPRYLVIGTGKKITLECSQTMGHDKMYWYQQDPGMELHLIHYSYGVNSTEKGDLSSESTVSRIRTEHFPLTLESARPSHTSQYLCASGEGPSVLEQFFGPGTRLTVL.

The rearrangement uses TRBV28 and TRBJ2-2; D call uncertain. V lost 5 bases, J lost 6 bases, and 4 bases lay in between. CDR1 is MDHEN, CDR2 SYDVKM, per germline. This CDR3 has 11 amino acids. The chain's CDR3 is CASSPPGELFF. CDR3 DNA sequence: TGTGCCAGCAGTCCCCCCGGGGAGCTGTTTTTT.

This clone was found once. The chain links TRBV4-1 to TRBJ2-7, with no clear D. Germline CDR1 is MGHRA and CDR2 is YSYEKL. This CDR3 region has 12 residues. Trimming left V 4 bases short and J 6 bases short, with 10 bases between. The CDR3 protein is CASSLFWGEQYF. For the CDR3, the DNA is TGCGCCAGCAGCCTTTTCTGGGGCGAGCAGTACTTC.

The chain uses TRBV27 and TRBJ1-1; D remains unclear. The ends were cut back, 1 base at V and 6 bases at J, with 12 bases in the middle. The CDR3 is made up of 14 amino acids. Per germline, CDR1 MNHEY and CDR2 SMNVEV (reference sequence). CDR3 coding DNA: TGTGCCAGCAGTTTATATCGGGGATGGCCTGAAGCTTTCTTT. This codes for CASSLYRGWPEAFF.

This chain connects TRBV5-1 to TRBJ1-2, with 7 bases identical to TRBD1. V was pared by 5 bases and J by 7 bases, with 14 bases of the junction left unmatched. The CDR3 spans 15 residues. Germline lookup yields CDR1 SGHRS and CDR2 YFSETQ. This chain's CDR3 is CASRTGRFLPGGYTF. CDR3 coding DNA: TGCGCCAGCAGGACAGGGAGATTTTTACCGGGTGGCTACACCTTC. Full variable domain (outside the CDR3, taken from reference TRBV5-1 and TRBJ1-2): KAGVTQTPRYLIKTRGQQVTLSCSPISGHRSVSWYQQTPGQGLQFLFEYFSETQRNKGNFPGRFSGRQFSNSRSEMNVSTLELGDSALYLCASRTGRFLPGGYTFGSGTRLTVV.

This clone was seen more than once but under ten times. The CDR3 region has the DNA TGTGCCAGCAGTCCCGGGACCCACGGGGATGAGCAGTTCTTC. Translated, it gives CASSPGTHGDEQFF. This sequence joins TRBV11-2 and TRBJ2-1; perhaps D is TRBD1 or TRBD2 (5 bases each). The CDR3 runs to 14 residues. Trimming shortened V by 6 bases and J by 8 bases, and 17 bases separated the two germline ends. The V gene's germline CDR1 is SGHAT and CDR2 FQNNGV.

The chain couples TRBV29-1 to TRBJ1-2, with no clear D. This CDR3 has 16 residues. Trimming took 4 bases from V and 7 from J, leaving 25 bases between them. Per germline, CDR1 SQVTM and CDR2 ANQGSEA. The DNA of the CDR3 is TGCAGCGTTGTGCGGGAACCGACCTCCTGGCCGGTTGGCTACACCTTC. Protein product: CSVVREPTSWPVGYTF.

The chain couples TRBV5-6 to TRBJ2-3; no reliable D call. Per the germline V gene, CDR1 is SGHDT and CDR2 is YYEEEE. This CDR3 comprises 12 residues. V was clipped by 0 bases and J by 6 bases, with 5 bases between them. This CDR3 is CASSLGWDTQYF. The CDR3 DNA reads as TGTGCCAGCAGCTTGGGGTGGGATACGCAGTATTTT.

This chain links TRBV19 with TRBJ2-2; D is uncertain. This CDR3 is built from 14 residues. The germline V gene has CDR1 LNHDA and CDR2 SQIVND (reference sequence). The germline V and J ends were trimmed by 3 bases and 5 bases, with 10 bases remaining between them. CDR3 sequence reads: CASSMVGRTGELFF. The CDR3 coding sequence is TGTGCCAGTAGTATGGTAGGGCGGACCGGGGAGCTGTTTTTT.

The V and J genes are TRBV2 and TRBJ2-7; unclear D gene. The germline CDR1 and CDR2 sequences are SNHLY and FYNNEI. The CDR3 totals 13 residues. V shed 8 bases and J shed 0 bases, with 11 bases lying between them. The CDR3 protein is CASERSASYEQYF. The DNA for the CDR3 is TGTGCCAGCGAGAGGTCAGCCTCCTACGAGCAGTACTTC.

The chain couples TRBV2 to TRBJ2-3; no clear D gene. Germline V gives CDR1 SNHLY, CDR2 FYNNEI. Trimming removed 9 bases at V and 2 bases at J, with 12 bases between. The CDR3 covers 13 residues. In nucleotides, the CDR3 is TGTGCCAGGGCGGAAGAGAACACAGATACGCAGTATTTT. This codes for CARAEENTDTQYF.

This chain connects TRBV4-1 to TRBJ1-2; TRBD1 agrees at 8 bases. Looked up from germline, CDR1 is MGHRA and CDR2 is YSYEKL. The CDR3 consists of 17 residues. V was pared by 0 bases and J by 1 base, with 7 bases of the junction left unmatched. CDR3 nucleotide sequence: TGCGCCAGCAGCCAAGATATCGACAGGGGAGATAACTATGGCTACACCTTC. Amino acid sequence: CASSQDIDRGDNYGYTF.

The chain is built from TRBV18 and TRBJ2-3; D gene unclear. The germline CDR1 and CDR2 sequences are KGHSH and LQKENI. This CDR3 region has 16 residues. V shed 2 bases and J shed 2 bases, with 14 bases lying between them. CDR3 coding DNA: TGTGCCAGCTCACCAGAAGGCCTACGGATCACAGATACGCAGTATTTT. Protein: CASSPEGLRITDTQYF.

The CDR3 here is CASSEDRVDQPQHF. CDR3 coding DNA: TGTGCCAGCAGCGAAGACAGGGTCGATCAGCCCCAGCATTTT. The V and J genes are TRBV11-2 and TRBJ1-5, with 7 bases lining up with TRBD1. Germline V gene data show CDR1 as SGHAT and CDR2 as FQNNGV. This CDR3 spans 14 amino acids. Unmatched junction bases numbered 6, after V lost 5 bases and J lost 5 bases.

This sequence joins TRBV4-1 and TRBJ2-7; no clear D gene. CDR3 length equals 17 residues. V was shortened by 1 base and J by 4 bases, with 20 bases between the two germline ends. Germline CDR1 reads MGHRA; CDR2 reads YSYEKL. The CDR3 bases are TGCGCCAGCAGCCAAGGGAGAGGAGAAAGGGTCGGATACGAGCAGTACTTC. Translated: CASSQGRGERVGYEQYF.

The chain recombines TRBV6-4 with TRBJ1-2; TRBD1 agrees at 7 bases. Looked up from germline, CDR1 is MRHNA and CDR2 is SNTAGT. The length of the CDR3 is 13 residues. The V segment lost 3 bases and the J segment 6 bases; nucleotides outside the gene matches: 4. The CDR3 DNA follows: TGTGCCAGCAGTGAGACAGGGAAGGATGGCTACACCTTC. Its protein product is CASSETGKDGYTF.

This chain links TRBV19 with TRBJ1-1; 9 bases line up with TRBD1. In germline, CDR1 is LNHDA, CDR2 SQIVND (reference sequence). V was pared by 4 bases and J by 5 bases, with 5 bases of the junction left unmatched. This CDR3 contains 14 residues. CDR3 amino acids: CASSKGTGTTEAFF. As DNA, the CDR3 is TGTGCCAGTAGTAAAGGGACAGGGACAACTGAAGCTTTCTTT.

This clone is a singleton in its sample. For the CDR3, the DNA is TGTGCCAGCAGCCAAGAAGGGACAGGGGGGACTGGAAACACCATATATTTT. It encodes CASSQEGTGGTGNTIYF. This chain joins TRBV4-2 and TRBJ1-3; TRBD1 aligns across 11 bases. Germline CDR1 is LGHNA and CDR2 is YNFKEQ. The V segment lost 0 bases and the J segment 2 bases; nucleotides outside the gene matches: 3. The CDR3 has 17 residues.

The chain couples TRBV28 to TRBJ1-5; D remains ambiguous. This CDR3 comprises 15 residues. Between the trimmed V and J ends, which lost 0 bases and 2 bases, there was a span of 8 bases. Germline V gives CDR1 MDHEN, CDR2 SYDVKM. CDR3: CASSLWREGNQPQHF. CDR3 sequence (DNA): TGTGCCAGCAGTTTATGGCGGGAGGGCAATCAGCCCCAGCATTTT. Full variable domain (remainder filled in from reference TRBV28 and TRBJ1-5): DVKVTQSSRYLVKRTGEKVFLECVQDMDHENMFWYRQDPGLGLRLIYFSYDVKMKEKGDIPEGYSVSREKKERFSLILESASTNQTSMYLCASSLWREGNQPQHFGDGTRLSIL.

This chain's CDR3 is CASSDHPVSGANVLTF. The CDR3 region has the DNA TGTGCCAGCAGCGACCATCCAGTCTCTGGGGCCAACGTCCTGACTTTC. The gene calls are TRBV9 and TRBJ2-6; D ambiguous. Trimming took 3 bases from V and 0 from J, leaving 10 bases between them. From germline, CDR1 is SGDLS and CDR2 YYNGEE. CDR3 size: 16 residues.

V and J are TRBV10-3 and TRBJ1-1; D possibly corresponds to TRBD1 (5 bases). The germline V gene encodes CDR1 ENHRY and CDR2 SYGVKD. The V end was cut by 2 bases, the J end by 4 bases, with 20 bases between. This CDR3 contains 17 residues. In nucleotides, the CDR3 is TGTGCCATCAGTGAGAGCGCTGACGCAGGGTTAAGCACTGAAGCTTTCTTT. The encoded protein is CAISESADAGLSTEAFF.

J is TRBJ1-4 and V is TRBV7-9; unclear D gene. Germline CDR1 is SEHNR and CDR2 is FQNEAQ (reference sequence). The CDR3 consists of 12 residues. V was shortened by 6 bases and J by 6 bases, with 8 bases between the two germline ends. DNA for the CDR3: TGTGCCAGCAGACAAGGGTATGAAAAACTGTTTTTT. It translates to CASRQGYEKLFF.

This clone was detected only once. This rearrangement joins TRBV13 to TRBJ2-1; 7 bases agree with TRBD2. This CDR3 is 16 amino acids long. V was clipped by 5 bases and J by 2 bases; unmatched bases: 9. The germline CDR1 and CDR2 sequences are PRHDT and FYEKMQ (reference sequence). DNA of the CDR3: TGTGCCAGCAGCCCTTTAGGCGGGACTACCTACAATGAGCAGTTCTTC. Translation: CASSPLGGTTYNEQFF.

The chain links TRBV7-9 to TRBJ2-7; 10 nucleotides agree with TRBD2. The CDR3 covers 17 residues. The germline gives CDR1 SEHNR, CDR2 FQNEAQ (reference sequence). V lost 4 bases, J lost 5 bases, and 14 bases stayed unmatched. CDR3 loop: CASSSALSGRAGHEQYF. The CDR3 bases are TGTGCCAGCAGCTCAGCGCTAAGCGGGAGGGCCGGCCACGAGCAGTACTTC.

The chain employs TRBV27 and TRBJ2-1; 11 bases align to TRBD2. J gave up 7 bases and V 4 bases, and 9 bases lay outside the gene matches. The germline V gene encodes CDR1 MNHEY and CDR2 SMNVEV (reference sequence). The CDR3 totals 16 residues. In nucleotides, the CDR3 is TGTGCCAGCAGTTCCCTTAGCGGGAGGGCCAGGAATGAGCAGTTCTTC. Translated: CASSSLSGRARNEQFF.

The sample holds a few counts of this clone. The chain is built from TRBV27 and TRBJ1-1; D gene unclear. This CDR3 spans 14 amino acids. V was cut by 6 bases and J by 1 base, with 12 bases left in between. Germline CDR1 and CDR2: MNHEY and SMNVEV (reference sequence). CDR3 protein: CASSPSGANTEAFF. DNA of the CDR3: TGTGCCAGCAGCCCTTCGGGAGCGAACACTGAAGCTTTCTTT.